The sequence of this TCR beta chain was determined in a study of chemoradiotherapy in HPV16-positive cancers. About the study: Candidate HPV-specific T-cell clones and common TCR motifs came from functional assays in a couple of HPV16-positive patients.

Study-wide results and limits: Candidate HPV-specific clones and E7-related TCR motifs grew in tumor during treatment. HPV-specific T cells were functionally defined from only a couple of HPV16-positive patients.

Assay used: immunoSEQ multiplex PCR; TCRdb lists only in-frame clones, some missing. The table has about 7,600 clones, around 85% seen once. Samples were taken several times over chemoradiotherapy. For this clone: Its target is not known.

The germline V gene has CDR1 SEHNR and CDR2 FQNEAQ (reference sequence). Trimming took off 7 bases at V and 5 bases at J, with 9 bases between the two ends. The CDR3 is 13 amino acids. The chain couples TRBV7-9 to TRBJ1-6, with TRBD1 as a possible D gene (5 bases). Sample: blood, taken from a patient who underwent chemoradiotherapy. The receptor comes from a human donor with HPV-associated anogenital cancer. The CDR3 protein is CASTRENNSPLHF. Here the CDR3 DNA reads TGTGCCAGCACCAGGGAGAATAATTCACCCCTCCACTTT. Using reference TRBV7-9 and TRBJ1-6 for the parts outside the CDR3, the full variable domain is DTGVSQNPRHKITKRGQNVTFRCDPISEHNRLYWYRQTLGQGPEFLTYFQNEAQLEKSRLLSDRFSAERPKGSFSTLEIQRTEQGDSAMYLCASTRENNSPLHFGNGTRLTVT.